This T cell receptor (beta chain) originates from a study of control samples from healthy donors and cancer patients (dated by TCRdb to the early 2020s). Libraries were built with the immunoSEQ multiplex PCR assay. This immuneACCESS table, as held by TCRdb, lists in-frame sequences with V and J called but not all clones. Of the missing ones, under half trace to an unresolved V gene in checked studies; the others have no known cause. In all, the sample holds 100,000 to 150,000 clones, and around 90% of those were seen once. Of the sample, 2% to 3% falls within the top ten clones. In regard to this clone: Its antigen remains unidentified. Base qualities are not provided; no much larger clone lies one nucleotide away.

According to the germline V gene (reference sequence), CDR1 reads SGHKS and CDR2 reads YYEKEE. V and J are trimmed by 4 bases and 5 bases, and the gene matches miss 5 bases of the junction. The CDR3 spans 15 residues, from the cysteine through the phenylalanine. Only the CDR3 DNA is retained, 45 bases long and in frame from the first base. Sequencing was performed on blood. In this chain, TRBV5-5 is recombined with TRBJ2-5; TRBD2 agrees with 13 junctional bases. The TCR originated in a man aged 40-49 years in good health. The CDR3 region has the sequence CASSSLGLAGETQYF. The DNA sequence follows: TGTGCCAGCAGCAGCCTGGGACTAGCGGGGGAGACCCAGTACTTC.